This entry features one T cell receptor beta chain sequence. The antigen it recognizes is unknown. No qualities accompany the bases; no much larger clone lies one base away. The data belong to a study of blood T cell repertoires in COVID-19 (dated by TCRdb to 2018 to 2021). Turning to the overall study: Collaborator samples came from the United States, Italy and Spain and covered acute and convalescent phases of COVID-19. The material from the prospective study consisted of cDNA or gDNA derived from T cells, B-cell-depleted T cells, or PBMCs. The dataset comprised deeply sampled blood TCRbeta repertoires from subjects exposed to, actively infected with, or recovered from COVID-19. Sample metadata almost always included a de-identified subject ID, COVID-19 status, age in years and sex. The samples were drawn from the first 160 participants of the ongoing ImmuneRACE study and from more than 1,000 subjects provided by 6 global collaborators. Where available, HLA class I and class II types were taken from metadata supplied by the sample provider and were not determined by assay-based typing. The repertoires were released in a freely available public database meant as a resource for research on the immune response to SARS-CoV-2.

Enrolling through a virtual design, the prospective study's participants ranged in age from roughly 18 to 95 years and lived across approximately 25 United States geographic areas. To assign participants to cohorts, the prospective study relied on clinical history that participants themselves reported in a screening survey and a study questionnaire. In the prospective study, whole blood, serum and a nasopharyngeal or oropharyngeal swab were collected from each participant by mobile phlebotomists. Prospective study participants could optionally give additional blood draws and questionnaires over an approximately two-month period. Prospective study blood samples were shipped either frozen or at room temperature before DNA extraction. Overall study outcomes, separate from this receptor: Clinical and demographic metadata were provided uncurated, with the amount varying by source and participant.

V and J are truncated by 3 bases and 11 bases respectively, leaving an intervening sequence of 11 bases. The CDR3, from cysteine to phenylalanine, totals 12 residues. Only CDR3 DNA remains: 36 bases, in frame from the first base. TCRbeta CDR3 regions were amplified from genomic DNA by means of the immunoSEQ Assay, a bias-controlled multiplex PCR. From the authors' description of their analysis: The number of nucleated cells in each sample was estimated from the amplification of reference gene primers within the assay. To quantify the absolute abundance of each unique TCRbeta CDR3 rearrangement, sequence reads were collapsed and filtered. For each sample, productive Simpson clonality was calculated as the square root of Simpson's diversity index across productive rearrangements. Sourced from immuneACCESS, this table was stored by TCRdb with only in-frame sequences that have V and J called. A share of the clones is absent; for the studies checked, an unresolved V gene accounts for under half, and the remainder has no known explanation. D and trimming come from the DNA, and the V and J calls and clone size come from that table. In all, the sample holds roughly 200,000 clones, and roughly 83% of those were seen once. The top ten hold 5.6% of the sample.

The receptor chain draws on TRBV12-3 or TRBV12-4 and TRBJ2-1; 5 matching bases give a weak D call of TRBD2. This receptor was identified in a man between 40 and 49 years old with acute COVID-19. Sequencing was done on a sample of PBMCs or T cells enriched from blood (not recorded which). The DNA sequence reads TGTGCCAGCAGTTTTGACCTAGCCCAGCAGTTCTTC. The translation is CASSFDLAQQFF.